Each of the 19 T cell receptor beta chains below was sequenced from the same sample in a study of OX40 agonist ivuxolimab in advanced cancers. The repertoire was sequenced with immunoSEQ multiplex PCR; TCRdb's copy has only in-frame clones and lacks some. In the table there are some 70,000 clones, approximately 86% of which are singletons. The sample was CD4+ or CD8+ T cells sorted from blood, taken in a trial of the OX40 agonist ivuxolimab. These receptors were taken from an adult with an advanced solid tumor such as melanoma, head and neck, liver or kidney cancer.

This clone is medium-sized in the sample. This chain uses TRBV29-1 with TRBJ1-1, with TRBD1 as a possible D gene (5 bases). Trimming took 7 bases from V and 6 from J, leaving 18 bases between them. CDR3 size: 13 residues. Germline V gene data show CDR1 as SQVTM and CDR2 as ANQGSEA. For the CDR3, the DNA is TGCAGCGCCACTCAGGGAGATGGCTCTGAAGCTTTCTTT. Its translation is CSATQGDGSEAFF.

The CDR3 sequence is CSAEDQFF. CDR3 in DNA: TGCAGCGCCGAGGACCAGTTCTTC. The chain carries TRBV29-1 and TRBJ2-1; no firm D call. Trimming pared 7 bases from V and 13 bases from J, leaving 8 bases between. The CDR3 is 8 amino acids. Germline lookup yields CDR1 SQVTM and CDR2 ANQGSEA.

Only one count was recorded for this clone. The chain carries TRBV7-3 and TRBJ1-3; no definite D call. V was clipped by 2 bases and J by 4 bases, with 6 bases between them. Germline CDR1 reads SGHTA; CDR2 reads FQGTGA. This CDR3 contains 13 residues. The CDR3 nucleotides are TGTGCCAGCAGCTTAGACGGCGGAAACACCATATATTTT. Its protein is CASSLDGGNTIYF.

V and J are TRBV19 and TRBJ2-3; D is unresolved. CDR3 length equals 11 residues. The ends were cut back, 7 bases at V and 2 bases at J, with 4 bases in the middle. Germline CDR1 reads LNHDA; CDR2 reads SQIVND (reference sequence). The CDR3 DNA is TGTGCCAGTACCTCCACAGATACGCAGTATTTT. Protein sequence: CASTSTDTQYF.

V gene TRBV11-3 combines with J gene TRBJ2-3; perhaps TRBD1 as D (5 bases). In germline, CDR1 is SGHNT, CDR2 YENEEA. The V end was cut by 0 bases, the J end by 10 bases, with 14 bases between. The CDR3 extends over 14 amino acids. CDR3 sequence (DNA): TGTGCCAGCAGCTTAGATCTGAACGAAGGGGCGCAGTATTTT. Encoded protein: CASSLDLNEGAQYF.

The V gene is TRBV19, the J gene TRBJ1-2; D is possibly TRBD1 (5 bases). The CDR3 is made up of 15 amino acids. V dropped 0 bases and J dropped 6 bases, with 14 bases sitting between them. In germline, CDR1 is LNHDA, CDR2 SQIVND (reference sequence). The CDR3 sequence is CASSIERWGRDGYTF. CDR3 in DNA: TGTGCCAGTAGTATAGAGCGCTGGGGCAGGGATGGCTACACCTTC.

The chain carries TRBV5-5 and TRBJ1-5; 9 nucleotides align to TRBD1. The junction had 9 bases not matched to a gene; V was cut back by 3 bases and J by 5 bases. Germline V gives CDR1 SGHKS, CDR2 YYEKEE (reference sequence). The CDR3 consists of 16 residues. The chain's CDR3 is CASSSGTGTGYQPQHF. The CDR3 coding sequence is TGTGCCAGCAGCTCAGGAACCGGGACAGGGTATCAGCCCCAGCATTTT.

The chain links TRBV28 to TRBJ2-4; 9 bases map to TRBD1. Per germline, CDR1 MDHEN and CDR2 SYDVKM. After removal of 3 bases from V and 0 bases from J, the junction contained 3 bases not matched to a gene. This CDR3 comprises 16 residues. CDR3 residues: CASSFSGQGAKNIQYF. The CDR3, as DNA: TGTGCCAGCAGTTTCTCGGGACAGGGAGCCAAAAACATTCAGTACTTC.

This clone is a singleton in its sample. The J gene is TRBJ2-7, the V gene TRBV7-2; D remains ambiguous. Trimming cost V 5 bases and J 0 bases, with 8 bases left between them. CDR1 SGHTA and CDR2 FQGNSA come from the germline V gene. The CDR3 has 13 amino acids. DNA of the CDR3: TGTGCCAGCAGCCCGAGGACCTCCTACGAGCAGTACTTC. It specifies CASSPRTSYEQYF.

This sequence joins TRBV4-1 and TRBJ2-2, with D unclear. The CDR3 loop spans 12 amino acids. Trimming removed 3 bases from V and 7 bases from J, with 6 bases in between. Germline CDR1 reads MGHRA; CDR2 reads YSYEKL. In DNA form, the CDR3 reads TGCGCCAGCAGCCAGCCGCGCGGGGAGCTGTTTTTT. This gives the protein CASSQPRGELFF.

The chain has TRBV6-5 and TRBJ2-7; 7 positions match TRBD2. The CDR3 runs to 15 residues. Germline loops: CDR1 MNHEY, CDR2 SVGAGI. V gave up 6 bases and J gave up 5 bases; unmatched junction bases: 13. CDR3 sequence reads: CASSYGGSGADEQYF. CDR3 DNA: TGTGCCAGCAGCTACGGGGGGAGTGGGGCGGACGAGCAGTACTTC.

J is TRBJ2-4 and V is TRBV11-2; TRBD1 or TRBD2 may be the D gene (5 bases each). The CDR3 covers 13 residues. The V gene's germline CDR1 is SGHAT and CDR2 FQNNGV. With 3 bases removed from V and 7 bases from J, the gap between germline ends came to 10 bases. This CDR3 reads CASSFERGNIQYF. CDR3 nucleotides: TGTGCCAGCAGCTTTGAGAGGGGCAACATTCAGTACTTC.

J is TRBJ2-7 and V is TRBV5-6; the D gene is possibly TRBD1 (5 bases). V was clipped by 2 bases and J by 0 bases, with 9 bases between them. CDR1 is SGHDT, CDR2 YYEEEE, per germline. The CDR3 spans 14 residues. DNA for the CDR3: TGTGCCAGCAGCTTTGAAAGGGGCTCCTACGAGCAGTACTTC. It translates to CASSFERGSYEQYF. Variable domain in full (rest from reference TRBV5-6 and TRBJ2-7): DAGVTQSPTHLIKTRGQQVTLRCSPKSGHDTVSWYQQALGQGPQFIFQYYEEEERQRGNFPDRFSGHQFPNYSSELNVNALLLGDSALYLCASSFERGSYEQYFGPGTRLTVT.

This sequence joins TRBV7-2 and TRBJ1-6, with D possibly being TRBD1 (6 bases). The V and J ends lost 4 bases and 10 bases respectively, with 14 bases between them. Germline V gene lookup returns CDR1 SGHTA and CDR2 FQGNSA. The length of the CDR3 is 14 residues. The CDR3 nucleotides read TGTGCCAGCAGCTCGGGGGCATCGAGGTCACCCCTCCACTTT. Protein product: CASSSGASRSPLHF. The whole variable domain, filled in from reference TRBV7-2 and TRBJ1-6, reads GAGVSQSPSNKVTEKGKDVELRCDPISGHTALYWYRQSLGQGLEFLIYFQGNSAPDKSGLPSDRFSAERTGGSVSTLTIQRTQQEDSAVYLCASSSGASRSPLHFGNGTRLTVT.

This rearrangement joins TRBV4-1 to TRBJ1-5; D ambiguous. Deletions cut 1 base from V and 2 bases from J, with 12 bases between. Germline V gene lookup returns CDR1 MGHRA and CDR2 YSYEKL. This CDR3 has 16 residues. The CDR3 here is CASSQVGLAGNQPQHF. The DNA of the CDR3 is TGCGCCAGCAGCCAAGTCGGTCTAGCGGGCAATCAGCCCCAGCATTTT.

The chain couples TRBV19 to TRBJ1-2; D may be TRBD1 (6 bases). Looked up from germline, CDR1 is LNHDA and CDR2 is SQIVND (reference sequence). CDR3 length: 15 amino acids. Trimming cost V 1 base and J 4 bases, with 13 bases left between them. Written as DNA, the CDR3 is TGTGCCAGTAGTATAGGGGCAGGGGAGTCCTATGGCTACACCTTC. Protein sequence: CASSIGAGESYGYTF. Using reference TRBV19 and TRBJ1-2 for the parts outside the CDR3, the full variable domain is DGGITQSPKYLFRKEGQNVTLSCEQNLNHDAMYWYRQDPGQGLRLIYYSQIVNDFQKGDIAEGYSVSREKKESFPLTVTSAQKNPTAFYLCASSIGAGESYGYTFGSGTRLTVV.

The rearrangement uses TRBV2 and TRBJ1-5; TRBD1 might be the D (5 bases). Per germline, CDR1 SNHLY and CDR2 FYNNEI. The CDR3 contains 14 residues. The V end lost 4 bases, the J end lost 6 bases, and 13 bases lay between the germline ends. CDR3 sequence reads: CASSASGGSQPQHF. CDR3 nucleotide sequence: TGTGCCAGCAGTGCAAGCGGGGGGTCTCAGCCCCAGCATTTT.

V gene TRBV4-1 combines with J gene TRBJ1-2, with 10 bases that match TRBD1. Germline V gene lookup returns CDR1 MGHRA and CDR2 YSYEKL. Trimming at V came to 5 bases and at J to 7 bases, leaving 10 bases not matched to a gene. The CDR3 extends over 15 amino acids. CDR3 sequence reads: CASSVNRQGASGYTF. In DNA form, the CDR3 reads TGCGCCAGCAGCGTGAACCGACAGGGGGCTTCTGGCTACACCTTC.

As regards this clone: The junction departs from the called germline gene at one end, perhaps through a read error. The J gene is TRBJ2-5, the V gene TRBV7-7, with 8 bases aligning to TRBD1. The CDR3 has 15 residues. The V gene's germline CDR1 is SSHAT and CDR2 FNYEAQ (reference sequence). Written as DNA, the CDR3 is TGTGCTAGCAGCTTAGCGGCAGGGGGCAGGGAGACCCAGTACTTC. Protein: CASSLAAGGRETQYF.